This T cell receptor beta chain was sequenced during a study of cytomegalovirus exposure and HLA in healthy donors. The PCR made use of 60 Vbeta and 13 Jbeta primers. Clones were read by immunoSEQ multiplex PCR, and TCRdb kept only the in-frame ones, dropping some. This sample has roughly 160,000 clones, with less than 85% found just once. Germline V lookup: CDR1 SGHTA, CDR2 FQGTGA. This CDR3 has 14 residues. Trimming shortened V by 6 bases and J by 7 bases, and 16 bases separated the two germline ends. This clonotype was obtained from a boy aged 2 to 10 in good health and CMV-seronegative. The rearrangement uses TRBV7-3 and TRBJ2-1, with D perhaps TRBD1 (5 bases). Material: PBMCs. In nucleotides, the CDR3 is TGTGCCAGCAGGTCAGGCCAAGGGGCGAATGAGCAGTTCTTC. It codes for CASRSGQGANEQFF.